A single sample is the source of the 19 T cell receptor beta chains below, sequenced in a study of graft-versus-host responses after intestinal transplantation (dated by TCRdb to the early 2020s). Taken with the paper, the label for time point translates to: cells obtained before transplantation from donor or recipient. The antigens for these receptors are not known. Library generation was performed with the immunoSEQ multiplex PCR assay. Here the immuneACCESS table is served through TCRdb, limited to in-frame sequences with V and J called. Missing clones are a known gap in these copies; in checked studies unresolved V genes cover under half, and the rest lacks a known reason. Across this sample there are 20,000 to 25,000 clones, with about four fifths seen only once. 0.93% of the sample rests with the top ten. The source material was unstimulated CD8+ T cells sorted from spleen or lymph node cells, sampled before transplant. These receptors all stem from a human donor who was the organ donor for an intestinal transplant.

A few counts support this clone. This sequence joins TRBV7-9 and TRBJ1-2; D uncertain. From germline, CDR1 is SEHNR and CDR2 FQNEAQ (reference sequence). The CDR3 has 17 amino acids. Trimming pared 1 base from V and 3 bases from J, leaving 18 bases between. The CDR3 DNA sequence: TGTGCCAGCAGCTTAGTACCCATCAAGGGAACCGACTATGGCTACACCTTC. It is translated as CASSLVPIKGTDYGYTF.

This clone was detected a few times. The rearrangement uses TRBV11-3 and TRBJ2-3; 10 bases align to TRBD2. Germline CDR1 and CDR2: SGHNT and YENEEA. Trimming at V came to 5 bases and at J to 2 bases, leaving 7 bases not matched to a gene. The CDR3 spans 16 residues. CDR3: CASSPRTSGPTDTQYF. CDR3 bases: TGTGCCAGCAGCCCCAGGACTAGCGGACCCACAGATACGCAGTATTTT.

This clone was observed once. The chain joins TRBV11-2 to TRBJ2-7; 10 positions agree with TRBD2. The CDR3 spans 14 residues. Trimming removed 5 bases from V and 7 bases from J; junction bases left unmatched: 8. CDR1 is SGHAT and CDR2 is FQNNGV in the germline V gene. The CDR3 protein is CASSPAGGPEEQYF. CDR3 DNA sequence: TGTGCCAGCAGCCCAGCGGGAGGGCCGGAGGAGCAGTACTTC.

The chain carries TRBV11-2 and TRBJ2-1; D is perhaps TRBD1 (6 bases). The CDR3 covers 14 residues. The V end lost 1 base, the J end lost 4 bases, and 8 bases lay between the germline ends. CDR1 and CDR2 from the germline V gene are SGHAT and FQNNGV. The CDR3 nucleotides are TGTGCCAGCAGCTTAGGCAGGGGATACAATGAGCAGTTCTTC. Encoded protein: CASSLGRGYNEQFF. Full variable domain (missing parts from reference TRBV11-2 and TRBJ2-1): EAGVAQSPRYKIIEKRQSVAFWCNPISGHATLYWYQQILGQGPKLLIQFQNNGVVDDSQLPKDRFSAERLKGVDSTLKIQPAKLEDSAVYLCASSLGRGYNEQFFGPGTRLTVL.

Comments on this clone: Other DNA sequences from this sample encode an identical CDR3 as well. The genes are TRBV29-1 and TRBJ1-1, with D possibly being TRBD1 (5 bases). V was trimmed by 2 bases and J by 5 bases, leaving 24 bases between them. This CDR3 has 17 amino acids. The germline V gene encodes CDR1 SQVTM and CDR2 ANQGSEA. CDR3 sequence reads: CSVEIINEEGMWTEAFF. In nucleotides, the CDR3 is TGCAGCGTTGAAATTATAAATGAGGAGGGGATGTGGACTGAAGCTTTCTTT.

The gene calls are TRBV6-4 and TRBJ2-3; D is undetermined. This CDR3 has 14 amino acids. CDR1 and CDR2 (germline): MRHNA, SNTAGT. The V end was cut by 5 bases, the J end by 5 bases, with 14 bases between. The CDR3 loop is CASSQEVSGDTQYF. The DNA of the CDR3 is TGTGCCAGCAGTCAAGAGGTCTCGGGAGATACGCAGTATTTT.

The genes are TRBV11-2 and TRBJ2-7; D is undetermined. There are 13 residues in the CDR3. The V gene lost 1 base and the J gene lost 4 bases, with 8 bases spanning the gap. Per germline, CDR1 SGHAT and CDR2 FQNNGV. The CDR3 nucleotides are TGTGCCAGCAGCTTAGGAATGGAGTACGAGCAGTACTTC. This gives the protein CASSLGMEYEQYF.

The V call is TRBV7-9, the J call TRBJ2-5; 9 positions agree with TRBD2. This CDR3 is 17 amino acids long. The germline CDR1 and CDR2 sequences are SEHNR and FQNEAQ (reference sequence). The junction had 9 bases not matched to a gene; V was cut back by 0 bases and J by 4 bases. The CDR3 loop reads CASSLAGVAGARETQYF. As DNA, the CDR3 is TGTGCCAGCAGCTTAGCGGGGGTAGCGGGAGCGCGAGAGACCCAGTACTTC.

V usage is TRBV19 and J usage is TRBJ1-5; D is undetermined. Between the trimmed V and J ends, which lost 1 base and 3 bases, there was a span of 10 bases. The CDR3 runs to 15 residues. The germline V gene has CDR1 LNHDA and CDR2 SQIVND (reference sequence). The CDR3 sequence: CASSIGSLYNQPQHF. The CDR3 DNA sequence: TGTGCCAGTAGTATAGGCAGTCTGTACAATCAGCCCCAGCATTTT.

This CDR3 reads CASSEWVASNQPQHF. CDR3 sequence (DNA): TGTGCCAGCAGTGAATGGGTAGCGAGCAATCAGCCCCAGCATTTT. This sequence joins TRBV6-1 and TRBJ1-5; D is uncertain. The germline gives CDR1 MNHNS, CDR2 SASEGT. The CDR3 has 15 residues. V was shortened by 2 bases and J by 1 base, with 9 bases between the two germline ends.

The chain combines TRBV19 with TRBJ1-1; perhaps TRBD1 as D (6 bases). Germline CDR1 is LNHDA and CDR2 is SQIVND (reference sequence). The CDR3 is made up of 13 amino acids. Between the trimmed V and J ends, which lost 7 bases and 5 bases, there was a span of 14 bases. The CDR3 DNA is TGTGCCAGTATCCCTAGGGGGGGGACTGAAGCTTTCTTT. Translating it yields CASIPRGGTEAFF.

V and J are TRBV5-1 and TRBJ2-7; the match to TRBD2 covers 12 bases. Germline V CDR1 and CDR2: SGHRS, YFSETQ. The V and J ends lost 4 bases and 2 bases, in that order; junction bases with no gene match: 4. The CDR3 spans 15 residues. For the CDR3, the DNA is TGCGCCAGCAGCCCGAGACTAGCGGGAGCCTACGAGCAGTACTTC. It translates to CASSPRLAGAYEQYF.

The V gene is TRBV9, the J gene TRBJ2-2; D is undetermined. V dropped 0 bases and J dropped 1 base, with 7 bases sitting between them. CDR3 length: 15 amino acids. CDR1 is SGDLS and CDR2 is YYNGEE in the germline V gene. The CDR3 bases are TGTGCCAGCAGCGTAGTGGCAGGGAACACCGGGGAGCTGTTTTTT. Its translation: CASSVVAGNTGELFF.

V gene TRBV6-5 combines with J gene TRBJ2-2, with D possibly being TRBD1 (5 bases). V was trimmed by 5 bases and J by 3 bases, leaving 13 bases between them. In germline, CDR1 is MNHEY, CDR2 SVGAGI. CDR3 length: 15 residues. The CDR3 is CASSRQLGDTGELFF. DNA of the CDR3: TGTGCCAGCAGTCGACAGCTAGGGGACACCGGGGAGCTGTTTTTT.

The CDR3 region has the DNA TGTGCCAGCAGCTCGGAAGGGACTAGCGGGGTCCCACAAGAGACCCAGTACTTC. This gives the protein CASSSEGTSGVPQETQYF. The gene calls are TRBV7-9 and TRBJ2-5, with 13 bases aligning to TRBD2. The V segment lost 4 bases and the J segment 2 bases; nucleotides outside the gene matches: 10. Per the germline V gene, CDR1 is SEHNR and CDR2 is FQNEAQ (reference sequence). The CDR3 is 18 residues long.

The chain is built from TRBV4-1 and TRBJ2-4, with 7 nucleotides matching TRBD2. The CDR3 runs 16 residues. Trimming at V came to 5 bases and at J to 0 bases, leaving 7 bases not matched to a gene. Germline CDR1 is MGHRA and CDR2 is YSYEKL. In DNA form, the CDR3 reads TGCGCCAGCAGCGATAGGACGGGAGGAGCCAAAAACATTCAGTACTTC. Its translation: CASSDRTGGAKNIQYF.

The gene calls are TRBV6-5 and TRBJ2-7; 7 nucleotides match TRBD2. Trimming removed 6 bases from V and 6 bases from J; junction bases left unmatched: 14. The V gene's germline CDR1 is MNHEY and CDR2 SVGAGI. The CDR3 loop spans 15 amino acids. The CDR3 DNA is TGTGCCAGCAGCCCGGCGGGGAGGGCCATAATCGAGCAGTACTTC. This sequence encodes CASSPAGRAIIEQYF.

The chain combines TRBV29-1 with TRBJ1-1, with D possibly matching TRBD1 (6 bases). CDR1 SQVTM and CDR2 ANQGSEA come from the germline V gene. CDR3 length: 14 amino acids. Trimming removed 7 bases at V and 0 bases at J, with 15 bases between. CDR3 in DNA: TGCAGCGCCCACGGGGGGGGCGTGAACACTGAAGCTTTCTTT. This encodes CSAHGGGVNTEAFF. The full variable domain, its missing parts supplied by reference TRBV29-1 and TRBJ1-1, is SAVISQKPSRDICQRGTSLTIQCQVDSQVTMMFWYRQQPGQSLTLIATANQGSEATYESGFVIDKFPISRPNLTFSTLTVSNMSPEDSSIYLCSAHGGGVNTEAFFGQGTRLTVV.

The CDR3 region has the DNA TGTGCCAGCAGCCCCAGGTTATCGGATACGCAGTATTTT. Encoded protein: CASSPRLSDTQYF. The rearrangement links TRBV11-2 to TRBJ2-3; no definite D call. Trimming left V 5 bases short and J 6 bases short, with 12 bases between. Germline CDR1 is SGHAT and CDR2 is FQNNGV. The CDR3 is 13 amino acids.